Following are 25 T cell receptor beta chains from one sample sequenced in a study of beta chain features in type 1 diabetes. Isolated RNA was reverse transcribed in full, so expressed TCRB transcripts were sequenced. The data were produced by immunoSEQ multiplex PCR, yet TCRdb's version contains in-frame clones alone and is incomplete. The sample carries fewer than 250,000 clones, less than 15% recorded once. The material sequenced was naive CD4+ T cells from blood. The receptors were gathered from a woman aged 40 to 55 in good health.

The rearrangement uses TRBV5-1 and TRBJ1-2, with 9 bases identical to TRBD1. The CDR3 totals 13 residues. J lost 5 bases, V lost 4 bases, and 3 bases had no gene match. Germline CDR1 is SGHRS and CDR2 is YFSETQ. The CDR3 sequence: CASSGTGIYGYTF. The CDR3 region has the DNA TGCGCCAGCAGCGGGACAGGGATTTATGGCTACACCTTC.

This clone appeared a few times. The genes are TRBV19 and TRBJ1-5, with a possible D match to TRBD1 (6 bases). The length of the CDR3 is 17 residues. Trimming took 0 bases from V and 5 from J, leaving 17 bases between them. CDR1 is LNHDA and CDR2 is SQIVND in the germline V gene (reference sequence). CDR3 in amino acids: CASSIDIAGARDQPQHF. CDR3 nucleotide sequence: TGTGCCAGTAGTATAGATATCGCAGGGGCTCGGGATCAGCCCCAGCATTTT.

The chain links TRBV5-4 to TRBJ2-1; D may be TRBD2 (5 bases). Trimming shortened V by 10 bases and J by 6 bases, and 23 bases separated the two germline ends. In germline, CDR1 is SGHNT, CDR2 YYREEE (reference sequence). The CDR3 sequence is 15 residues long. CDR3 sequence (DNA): TGTGCCCGAAGGTGCCCTACTAGTCCACCCAATGAGCAGTTCTTC. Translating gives CARRCPTSPPNEQFF.

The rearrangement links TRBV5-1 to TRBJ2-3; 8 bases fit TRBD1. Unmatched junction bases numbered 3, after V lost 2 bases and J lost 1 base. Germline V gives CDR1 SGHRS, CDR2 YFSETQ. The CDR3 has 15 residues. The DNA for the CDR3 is TGCGCCAGCAGCTTCGGACAGGGCGGCACAGATACGCAGTATTTT. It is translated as CASSFGQGGTDTQYF. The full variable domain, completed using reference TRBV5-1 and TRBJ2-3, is KAGVTQTPRYLIKTRGQQVTLSCSPISGHRSVSWYQQTPGQGLQFLFEYFSETQRNKGNFPGRFSGRQFSNSRSEMNVSTLELGDSALYLCASSFGQGGTDTQYFGPGTRLTVL.

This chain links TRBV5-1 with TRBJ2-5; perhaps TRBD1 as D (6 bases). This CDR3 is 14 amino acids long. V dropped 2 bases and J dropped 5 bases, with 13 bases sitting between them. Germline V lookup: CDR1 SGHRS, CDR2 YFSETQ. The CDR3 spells CASSFQGRGETQYF. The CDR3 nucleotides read TGCGCCAGCAGCTTCCAGGGGCGCGGCGAGACCCAGTACTTC.

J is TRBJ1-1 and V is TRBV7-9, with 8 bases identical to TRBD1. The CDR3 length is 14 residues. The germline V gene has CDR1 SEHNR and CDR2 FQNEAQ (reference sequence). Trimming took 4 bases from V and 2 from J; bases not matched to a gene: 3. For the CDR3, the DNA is TGTGCCAGCAGCTCGGACAGGGCTAACACTGAAGCTTTCTTT. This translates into CASSSDRANTEAFF.

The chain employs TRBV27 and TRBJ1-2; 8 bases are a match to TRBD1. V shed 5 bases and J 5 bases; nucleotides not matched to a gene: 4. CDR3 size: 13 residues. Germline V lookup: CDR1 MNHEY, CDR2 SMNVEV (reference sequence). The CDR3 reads CASSQTGVYGYTF. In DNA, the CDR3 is TGTGCCAGCAGTCAGACAGGGGTGTATGGCTACACCTTC.

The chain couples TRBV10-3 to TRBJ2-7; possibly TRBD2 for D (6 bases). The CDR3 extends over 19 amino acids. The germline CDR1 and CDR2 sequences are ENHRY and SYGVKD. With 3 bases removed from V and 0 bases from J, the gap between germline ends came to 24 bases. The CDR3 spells CAISDHPGLPDPISYEQYF. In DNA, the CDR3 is TGTGCCATCAGTGACCACCCGGGACTCCCTGACCCAATCTCCTACGAGCAGTACTTC.

The CDR3 DNA follows: TGTGCCAGCTCACCACCTTCGGGGGGGTTGAACAATGAGCAGTTCTTC. As protein: CASSPPSGGLNNEQFF. The gene calls are TRBV18 and TRBJ2-1, with 8 bases fitting TRBD2. V lost 0 bases to trimming and J lost 5 bases; unmatched junction nucleotides: 6. Germline V gene data show CDR1 as KGHSH and CDR2 as LQKENI. The CDR3 is made up of 16 amino acids.

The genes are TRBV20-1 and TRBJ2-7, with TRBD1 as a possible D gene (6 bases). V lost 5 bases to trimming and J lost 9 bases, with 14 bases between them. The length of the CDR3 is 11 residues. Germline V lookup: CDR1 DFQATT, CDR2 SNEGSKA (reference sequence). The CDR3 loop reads CSASHGTTQYF. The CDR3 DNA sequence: TGCAGTGCTTCTCACGGGACAACGCAGTACTTC.

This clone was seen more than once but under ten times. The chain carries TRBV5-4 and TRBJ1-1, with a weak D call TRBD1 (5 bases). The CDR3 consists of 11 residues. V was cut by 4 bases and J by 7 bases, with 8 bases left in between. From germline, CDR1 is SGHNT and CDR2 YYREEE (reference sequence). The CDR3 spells CASSGAHEAFF. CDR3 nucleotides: TGTGCCAGCAGCGGGGCACATGAAGCTTTCTTT.

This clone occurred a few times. CDR3 protein: CASRLLEGSYEQYF. DNA for the CDR3: TGTGCCAGCAGACTTCTTGAGGGTTCCTACGAGCAGTACTTC. V and J are TRBV27 and TRBJ2-7, with a possible D match to TRBD2 (5 bases). Trimming shortened V by 6 bases and J by 1 base, and 13 bases separated the two germline ends. This CDR3 is 14 amino acids long. The germline CDR1 and CDR2 sequences are MNHEY and SMNVEV (reference sequence).

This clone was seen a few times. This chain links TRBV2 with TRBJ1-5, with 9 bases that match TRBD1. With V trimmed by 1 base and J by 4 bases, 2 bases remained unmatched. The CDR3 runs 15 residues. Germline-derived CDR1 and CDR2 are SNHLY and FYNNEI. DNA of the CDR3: TGTGCCAGCAGTGAAGTGACAGGGGGTAATCAGCCCCAGCATTTT. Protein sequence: CASSEVTGGNQPQHF.

The CDR3 sequence: CASSLVQGPTEAFF. CDR3 in DNA: TGCGCCAGCAGCTTGGTACAGGGCCCCACTGAAGCTTTCTTT. The rearrangement joins TRBV5-1 to TRBJ1-1; D is perhaps TRBD1 (6 bases). The V and J ends lost 0 bases and 4 bases respectively, with 10 bases between them. CDR3 length equals 14 residues. Germline V lookup: CDR1 SGHRS, CDR2 YFSETQ.

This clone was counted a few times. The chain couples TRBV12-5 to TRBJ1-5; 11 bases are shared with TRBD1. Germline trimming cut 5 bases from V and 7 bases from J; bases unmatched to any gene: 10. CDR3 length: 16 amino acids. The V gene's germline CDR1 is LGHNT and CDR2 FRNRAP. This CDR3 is CASGPGTGGVGQPQHF. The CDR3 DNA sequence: TGTGCTAGTGGTCCCGGGACAGGGGGTGTCGGGCAGCCCCAGCATTTT.

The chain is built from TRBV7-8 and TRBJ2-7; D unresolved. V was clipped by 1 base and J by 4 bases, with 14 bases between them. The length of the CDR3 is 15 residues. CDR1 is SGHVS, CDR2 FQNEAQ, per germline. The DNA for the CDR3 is TGTGCCAGCAGCTTAGAAGGAGTACTTAGTTACGAGCAGTACTTC. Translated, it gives CASSLEGVLSYEQYF. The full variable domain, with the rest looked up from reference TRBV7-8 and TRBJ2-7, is GAGVSQSPRYKVAKRGQDVALRCDPISGHVSLFWYQQALGQGPEFLTYFQNEAQLDKSGLPSDRFFAERPEGSVSTLKIQRTQQEDSAVYLCASSLEGVLSYEQYFGPGTRLTVT.

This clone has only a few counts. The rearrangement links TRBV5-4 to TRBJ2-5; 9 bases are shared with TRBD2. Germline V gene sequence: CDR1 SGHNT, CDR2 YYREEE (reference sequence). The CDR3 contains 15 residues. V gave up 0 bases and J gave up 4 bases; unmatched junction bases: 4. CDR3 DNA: TGTGCCAGCAGCTTGGGCGGGGGGGTTGGAGAGACCCAGTACTTC. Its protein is CASSLGGGVGETQYF.

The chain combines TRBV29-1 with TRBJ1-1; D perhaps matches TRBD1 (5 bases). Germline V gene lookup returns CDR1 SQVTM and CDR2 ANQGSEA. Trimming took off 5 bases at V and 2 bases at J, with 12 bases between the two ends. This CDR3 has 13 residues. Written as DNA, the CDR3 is TGCAGCGTTAAGACCCAGGGTAACACTGAAGCTTTCTTT. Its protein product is CSVKTQGNTEAFF.

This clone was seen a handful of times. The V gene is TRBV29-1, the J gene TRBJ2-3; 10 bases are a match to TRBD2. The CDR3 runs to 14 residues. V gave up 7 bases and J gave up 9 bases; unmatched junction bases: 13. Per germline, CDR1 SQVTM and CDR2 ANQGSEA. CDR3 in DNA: TGCAGCGCAAGCGGGGGGGCGTCCGGCGGGACGCAGTATTTT. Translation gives CSASGGASGGTQYF.

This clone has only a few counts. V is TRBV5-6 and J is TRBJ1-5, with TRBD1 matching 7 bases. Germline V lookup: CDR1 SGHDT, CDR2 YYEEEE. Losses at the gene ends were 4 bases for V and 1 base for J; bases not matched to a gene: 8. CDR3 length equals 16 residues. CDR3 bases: TGTGCCAGCAGCCTCTATAGGGGACAGAGCAATCAGCCCCAGCATTTT. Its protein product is CASSLYRGQSNQPQHF.

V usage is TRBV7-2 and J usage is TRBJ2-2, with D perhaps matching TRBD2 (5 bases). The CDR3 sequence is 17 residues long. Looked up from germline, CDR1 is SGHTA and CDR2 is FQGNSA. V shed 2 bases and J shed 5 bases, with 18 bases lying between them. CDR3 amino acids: CASSLRRGQERTGELFF. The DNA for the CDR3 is TGTGCCAGCAGCTTACGCCGCGGGCAGGAGAGGACCGGGGAGCTGTTTTTT.

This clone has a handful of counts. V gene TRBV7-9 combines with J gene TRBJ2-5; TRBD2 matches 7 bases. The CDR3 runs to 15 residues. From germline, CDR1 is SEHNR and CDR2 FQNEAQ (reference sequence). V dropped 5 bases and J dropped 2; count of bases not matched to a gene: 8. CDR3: CASSPGPGGQETQYF. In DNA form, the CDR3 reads TGTGCCAGCAGCCCTGGGCCGGGGGGACAAGAGACCCAGTACTTC. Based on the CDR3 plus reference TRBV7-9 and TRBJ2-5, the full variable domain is DTGVSQNPRHKITKRGQNVTFRCDPISEHNRLYWYRQTLGQGPEFLTYFQNEAQLEKSRLLSDRFSAERPKGSFSTLEIQRTEQGDSAMYLCASSPGPGGQETQYFGPGTRLLVL.

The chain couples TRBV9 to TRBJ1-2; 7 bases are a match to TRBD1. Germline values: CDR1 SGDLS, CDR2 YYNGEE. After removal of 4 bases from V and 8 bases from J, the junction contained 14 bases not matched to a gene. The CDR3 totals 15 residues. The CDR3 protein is CASSRGPRQGGGYTF. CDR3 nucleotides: TGTGCCAGCAGCCGAGGCCCCCGACAGGGTGGCGGCTACACCTTC.

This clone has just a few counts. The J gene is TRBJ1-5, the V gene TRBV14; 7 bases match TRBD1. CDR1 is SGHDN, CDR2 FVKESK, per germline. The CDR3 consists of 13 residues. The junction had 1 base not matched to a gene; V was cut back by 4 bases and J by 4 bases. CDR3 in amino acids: CASSRDRNQPQHF. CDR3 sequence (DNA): TGTGCCAGCAGCCGGGACAGAAATCAGCCCCAGCATTTT.

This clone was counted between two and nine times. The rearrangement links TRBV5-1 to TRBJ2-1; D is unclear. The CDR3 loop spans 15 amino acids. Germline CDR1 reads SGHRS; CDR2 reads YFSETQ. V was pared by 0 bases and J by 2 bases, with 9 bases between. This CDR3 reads CASSLAPGAYNEQFF. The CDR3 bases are TGCGCCAGCAGCTTGGCCCCTGGAGCCTACAATGAGCAGTTCTTC.